The present T cell receptor beta chain was sequenced within a study of blood T cell repertoires in COVID-19. Study context: Collection of acute and convalescent COVID-19 samples took place in the United States, Italy and Spain. The analysed material was cDNA or gDNA that came from T cells, B-cell-depleted T cells, or PBMCs.

Individuals aged roughly 18 to 95 years were recruited from around 22 US areas. Authors' methods: The authors estimated nucleated cell counts from reference gene primer amplification. The repertoire was sequenced with immunoSEQ multiplex PCR; TCRdb's copy has only in-frame clones and lacks some. For V, J and clone size, that table is used; D and trimming come from the DNA. The sample yields about 360,000 clones, roughly 90% seen once. The CDR3 is 19 residues long. Germline CDR1 SEHNR, CDR2 FQNEAQ (reference sequence). J gave up 0 bases and V 6 bases, and 12 bases lay outside the gene matches. The TCR sequence derives from a middle-aged woman with acute COVID-19. Sequenced: PBMCs or T cells enriched from blood (not recorded which). V is TRBV7-9 and J is TRBJ1-3; 12 bases line up with TRBD1. CDR3 sequence: CASRSGTGGSYTSGNTIYF. In DNA, the CDR3 is TGTGCCAGCAGGTCCGGGACAGGGGGCTCCTATACCTCTGGAAACACCATATATTTT.